The following is a T cell receptor (beta chain) sequence with its context. As originally analysed: Estimates of nucleated cell counts were drawn from the amplification of reference gene primers. The table came from immunoSEQ multiplex PCR; TCRdb's copy has only in-frame clones and leaves some out. The V and J calls and clone size are taken from that table; D and trimming were inferred from the DNA. This table has 100,000 to 150,000 clones, around 86% appearing once. This record comes from a study of blood T cell repertoires in COVID-19. Study information: Samples came from the United States, Italy and Spain, spanning acute and convalescent COVID-19. Nucleic acid was either cDNA or gDNA, and it came from T cells, B-cell-depleted T cells, or PBMCs.

CDR1 and CDR2 (germline): SGHTA, FQGNSA. The V gene lost 5 bases and the J gene lost 5 bases, with 13 bases spanning the gap. This CDR3 spans 14 amino acids. The gene calls are TRBV7-2 and TRBJ2-1, with a weak D call TRBD2 (5 bases). This receptor was taken from a human donor in a cohort sampled during active COVID-19. Sequenced sample: peripheral blood. CDR3 sequence reads: CASSPTTINNEQFF. In DNA, the CDR3 is TGTGCCAGCAGCCCGACGACTATCAACAATGAGCAGTTCTTC.